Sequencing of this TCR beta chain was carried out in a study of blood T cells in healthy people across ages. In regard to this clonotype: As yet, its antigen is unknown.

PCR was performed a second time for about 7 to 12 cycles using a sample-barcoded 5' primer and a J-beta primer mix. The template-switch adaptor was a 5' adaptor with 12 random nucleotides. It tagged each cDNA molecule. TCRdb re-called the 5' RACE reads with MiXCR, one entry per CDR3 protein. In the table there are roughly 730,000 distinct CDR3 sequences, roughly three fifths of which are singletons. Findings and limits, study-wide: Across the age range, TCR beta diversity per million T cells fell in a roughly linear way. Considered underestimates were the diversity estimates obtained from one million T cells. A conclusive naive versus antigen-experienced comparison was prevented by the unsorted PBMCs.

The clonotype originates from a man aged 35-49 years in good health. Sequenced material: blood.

The CDR3 loop reads CASSGAQGDNEQFF. The DNA for the CDR3 is TGTGCCAGCAGCGGAGCACAGGGGGACAATGAGCAGTTCTTC. The chain employs TRBV9 and TRBJ2-1; 8 bases match TRBD1. The CDR3 is 14 amino acids. V dropped 3 bases and J dropped 5; count of bases not matched to a gene: 4. In germline, CDR1 is SGDLS, CDR2 YYNGEE.